The 9 T cell receptor beta chains listed next were all sequenced from one sample in a study of control samples from healthy donors and cancer patients. Some clones are missing from TCRdb's copy, which holds only in-frame ones; the method was immunoSEQ multiplex PCR. Its clone listing holds around 190,000 clones. The sequenced sample consisted of blood. The receptors shown here come from a woman aged 25 to 39 in good health.

V and J are TRBV4-2 and TRBJ2-5, with 7 positions matching TRBD2. CDR1 and CDR2 from the germline V gene are LGHNA and YNFKEQ. Germline trimming cut 1 base from V and 4 bases from J; bases unmatched to any gene: 3. This CDR3 is 14 amino acids long. The CDR3 DNA is TGTGCCAGCAGCCAAGGCGGGGGAGGAGAGACCCAGTACTTC. It encodes CASSQGGGGETQYF.

Concerning this clone: The same CDR3 arises from other DNA sequences in this sample as well. The chain joins TRBV2 to TRBJ2-7; D uncertain. The CDR3 totals 11 residues. Trimming left V 3 bases short and J 2 bases short, with 2 bases between. Germline CDR1 is SNHLY and CDR2 is FYNNEI. CDR3 in amino acids: CASSEPYEQYF. The CDR3 region has the DNA TGTGCCAGCAGTGAGCCCTACGAGCAGTACTTC.

Here the CDR3 reads CASSQDGISYEQYF. In DNA, the CDR3 is TGTGCCAGCTCACAGGACGGAATCTCCTACGAGCAGTACTTC. V and J are TRBV18 and TRBJ2-7; D remains unclear. The ends were cut back, 4 bases at V and 0 bases at J, with 10 bases in the middle. Per the germline V gene, CDR1 is KGHSH and CDR2 is LQKENI. The CDR3 has 14 amino acids.

The J gene is TRBJ1-4, the V gene TRBV7-9; D call uncertain. The CDR3 sequence is 14 residues long. Trimming removed 3 bases from V and 8 bases from J, with 13 bases in between. CDR1 SEHNR and CDR2 FQNEAQ come from the germline V gene (reference sequence). The CDR3 loop is CASSLGKVDEKLFF. As DNA, the CDR3 is TGTGCCAGCAGCTTGGGTAAGGTGGACGAAAAACTGTTTTTT.

The chain joins TRBV6-5 to TRBJ1-1; the D is unclear. Trimming took 7 bases from V and 3 from J, leaving 15 bases between them. CDR3 size: 14 residues. The germline V gene has CDR1 MNHEY and CDR2 SVGAGI. The CDR3 DNA is TGTGCCAGCACCCTCTACGGGCAGGACACTGAAGCTTTCTTT. Protein sequence: CASTLYGQDTEAFF.

As for this clone: The same CDR3 arises from other DNA sequences in this sample as well. The chain recombines TRBV7-2 with TRBJ2-7, with D tentatively TRBD2 (6 bases). The CDR3 has 15 residues. Trimming took off 5 bases at V and 0 bases at J, with 14 bases between the two ends. Germline CDR1 reads SGHTA; CDR2 reads FQGNSA. Here the CDR3 reads CASSLGPGGSYEQYF. CDR3 nucleotide sequence: TGTGCCAGCAGCCTTGGACCCGGGGGCTCCTACGAGCAGTACTTC.

V and J are TRBV5-6 and TRBJ1-6; TRBD1 matches at 7 bases. The V gene end was trimmed by 5 bases and the J gene end by 7 bases; junction bases not matched to a gene: 9. CDR3 size: 15 residues. Germline V lookup: CDR1 SGHDT, CDR2 YYEEEE. Here the CDR3 DNA reads TGTGCCAGCAGTCCTCGACAGGGCTCGAATTCACCCCTCCACTTT. Amino acid sequence: CASSPRQGSNSPLHF.

The chain combines TRBV11-2 with TRBJ2-5; possibly TRBD2 for D (5 bases). CDR3 length: 14 residues. The V gene lost 5 bases and the J gene lost 4 bases, with 14 bases spanning the gap. Germline V gene lookup returns CDR1 SGHAT and CDR2 FQNNGV. CDR3: CASSPRGAGETQYF. As DNA, the CDR3 is TGTGCCAGCAGCCCCCGGGGAGCAGGAGAGACCCAGTACTTC.

This chain connects TRBV5-1 to TRBJ2-1; TRBD2 might be the D (5 bases). The germline V and J ends were trimmed by 4 bases and 7 bases, with 18 bases remaining between them. CDR1 SGHRS and CDR2 YFSETQ come from the germline V gene. The CDR3 totals 15 residues. CDR3 nucleotide sequence: TGCGCCAGCAGCCTGCTAGCCGAAAGGGTGAATGAGCAGTTCTTC. It translates to CASSLLAERVNEQFF.